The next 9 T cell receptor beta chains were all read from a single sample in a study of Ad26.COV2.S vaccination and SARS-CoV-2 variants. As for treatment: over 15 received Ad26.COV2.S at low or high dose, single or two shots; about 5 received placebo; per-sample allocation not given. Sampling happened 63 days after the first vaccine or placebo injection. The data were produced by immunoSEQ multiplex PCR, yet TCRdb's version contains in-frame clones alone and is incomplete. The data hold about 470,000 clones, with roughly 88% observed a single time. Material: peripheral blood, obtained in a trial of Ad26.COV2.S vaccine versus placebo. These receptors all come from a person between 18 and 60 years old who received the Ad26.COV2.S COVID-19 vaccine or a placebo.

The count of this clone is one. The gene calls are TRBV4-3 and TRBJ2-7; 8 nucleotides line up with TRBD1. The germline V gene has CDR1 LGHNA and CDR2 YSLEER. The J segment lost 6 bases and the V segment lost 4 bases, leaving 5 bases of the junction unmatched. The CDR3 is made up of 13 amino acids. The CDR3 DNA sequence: TGCGCCAGCAGCCTAAGACAGGGGACCGAGCAGTACTTC. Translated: CASSLRQGTEQYF.

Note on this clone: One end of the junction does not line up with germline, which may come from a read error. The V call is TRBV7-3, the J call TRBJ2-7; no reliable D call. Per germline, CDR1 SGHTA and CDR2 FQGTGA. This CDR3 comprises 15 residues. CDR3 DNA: TGTGCCAGCAGCCTAACCCCAGCGCGAAACTACGAGCAGTACTTC. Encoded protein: CASSLTPARNYEQYF.

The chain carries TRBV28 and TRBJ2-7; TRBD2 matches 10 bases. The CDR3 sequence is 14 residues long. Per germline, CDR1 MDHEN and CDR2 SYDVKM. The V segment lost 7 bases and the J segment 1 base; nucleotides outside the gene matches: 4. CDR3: CASTVSGRSYEQYF. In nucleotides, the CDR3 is TGTGCCAGCACGGTTAGCGGGAGGTCCTACGAGCAGTACTTC.

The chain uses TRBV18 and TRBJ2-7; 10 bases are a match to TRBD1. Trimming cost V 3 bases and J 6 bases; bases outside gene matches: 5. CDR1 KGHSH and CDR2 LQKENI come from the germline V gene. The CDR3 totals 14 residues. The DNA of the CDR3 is TGTGCCAGCTCACCCGACAGGGGGCGGGTCGAGCAGTACTTC. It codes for CASSPDRGRVEQYF.

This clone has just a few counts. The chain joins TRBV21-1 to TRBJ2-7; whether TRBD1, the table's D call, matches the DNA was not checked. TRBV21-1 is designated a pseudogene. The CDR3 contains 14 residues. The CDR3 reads CASSPPRSFYEQYF. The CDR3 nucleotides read TGTGCCAGCAGCCCCCCCAGGTCTTTCTACGAGCAGTACTTC.

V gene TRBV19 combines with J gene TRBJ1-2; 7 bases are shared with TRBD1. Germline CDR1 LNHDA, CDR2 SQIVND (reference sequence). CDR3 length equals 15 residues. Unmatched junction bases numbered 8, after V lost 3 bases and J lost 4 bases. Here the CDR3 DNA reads TGTGCCAGTAGTATCCCGGGACCAGGGGGCTATGGCTACACCTTC. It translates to CASSIPGPGGYGYTF.

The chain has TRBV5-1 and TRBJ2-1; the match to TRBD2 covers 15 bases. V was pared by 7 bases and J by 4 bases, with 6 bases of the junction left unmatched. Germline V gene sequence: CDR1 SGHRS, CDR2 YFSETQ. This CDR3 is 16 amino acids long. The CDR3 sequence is CASSGTSGRSYNEQFF. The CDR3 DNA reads TGCGCCAGCTCCGGGACTAGCGGGAGGTCGTACAATGAGCAGTTCTTC.

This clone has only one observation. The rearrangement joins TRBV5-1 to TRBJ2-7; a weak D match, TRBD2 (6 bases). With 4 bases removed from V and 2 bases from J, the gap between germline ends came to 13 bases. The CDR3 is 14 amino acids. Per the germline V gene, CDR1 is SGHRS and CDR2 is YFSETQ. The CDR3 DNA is TGCGCCAGCAGCCAGGGACTTTTGGCCTACGAGCAGTACTTC. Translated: CASSQGLLAYEQYF.

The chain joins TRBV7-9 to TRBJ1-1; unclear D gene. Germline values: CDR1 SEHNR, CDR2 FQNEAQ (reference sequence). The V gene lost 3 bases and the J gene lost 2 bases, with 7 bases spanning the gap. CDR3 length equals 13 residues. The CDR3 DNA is TGTGCCAGCAGCTTGTCGGAAAACACTGAAGCTTTCTTT. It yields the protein CASSLSENTEAFF.